These 24 T cell receptor beta chains share one sample of origin, sequenced in a study of cytomegalovirus exposure and HLA in healthy donors. The PCR used 60 Vbeta and 13 Jbeta primers. Libraries were prepared by immunoSEQ multiplex PCR; TCRdb keeps only in-frame clonotypes and omits some of them. In the table there are about 120,000 clones, about 81% of which are singletons. Input material: PBMCs. These receptors came from a man aged 35 to 55 in good health and CMV-seronegative.

This rearrangement joins TRBV19 to TRBJ1-2; a weak D match, TRBD1 (6 bases). Germline V lookup: CDR1 LNHDA, CDR2 SQIVND (reference sequence). The CDR3 length is 16 residues. V dropped 7 bases and J dropped 8 bases, with 26 bases sitting between them. The CDR3 loop reads CASTPGYRDLSRGYTF. As DNA, the CDR3 is TGTGCCAGTACCCCGGGTTACAGGGATTTGTCACGAGGCTACACCTTC.

By proportion, this clone is medium-sized (0.01 to 0.1%). V and J are TRBV6-1 and TRBJ1-2; D call uncertain. With 6 bases removed from V and 2 bases from J, the gap between germline ends came to 13 bases. This CDR3 contains 14 residues. The germline V gene has CDR1 MNHNS and CDR2 SASEGT. This chain's CDR3 is CASRTPPPNYGYTF. Written as DNA, the CDR3 is TGTGCCAGCAGGACACCTCCTCCCAACTATGGCTACACCTTC.

This sequence joins TRBV28 and TRBJ2-5; TRBD1 is a possible D gene (5 bases). The J call may be mistaken, given a closer DNA end match to TRBJ2-7. The CDR3 contains 12 residues. The V gene's germline CDR1 is MDHEN and CDR2 SYDVKM. CDR3 in amino acids: CACGQGSYEQYF. DNA of the CDR3: TGTGCCTGTGGGCAGGGAAGTTACGAGCAGTACTTC.

The chain recombines TRBV7-8 with TRBJ2-7, with 9 positions matching TRBD1. The CDR3 totals 17 residues. From germline, CDR1 is SGHVS and CDR2 FQNEAQ. Trimming cost V 7 bases and J 0 bases; bases outside gene matches: 13. CDR3 residues: CASTQATGTGSSYEQYF. The CDR3 bases are TGTGCCAGCACTCAGGCCACCGGGACAGGGAGCTCCTACGAGCAGTACTTC.

J is TRBJ2-1 and V is TRBV7-6, with TRBD2 matching 10 bases. V gave up 5 bases and J gave up 4 bases; unmatched junction bases: 2. The CDR3 is made up of 14 amino acids. Germline values: CDR1 SGHVS, CDR2 FNYEAQ. DNA of the CDR3: TGTGCCAGCAGCCTTAGCGGGGGGTACAATGAGCAGTTCTTC. Amino acids: CASSLSGGYNEQFF.

V is TRBV29-1 and J is TRBJ1-5; 12 bases line up with TRBD1. Germline V gene data show CDR1 as SQVTM and CDR2 as ANQGSEA. J was trimmed by 7 bases and V by 7 bases; bases with no gene match: 5. This CDR3 spans 13 amino acids. CDR3 in DNA: TGCAGCGCCCAAGGGACAGGGGGCCAGCCCCAGCATTTT. This encodes CSAQGTGGQPQHF.

With respect to this clone: Other DNA sequences from this sample encode an identical CDR3 as well. This rearrangement joins TRBV5-4 to TRBJ2-3; 12 bases line up with TRBD2. CDR3 length: 16 amino acids. CDR1 is SGHNT and CDR2 is YYREEE in the germline V gene (reference sequence). V trimming: 2 bases; J trimming: 1 base; junction bases outside the gene matches: 2. The CDR3 bases are TGTGCCAGCAGCTTTAGACTAGCGGGGGGCACAGATACGCAGTATTTT. It codes for CASSFRLAGGTDTQYF.

The chain combines TRBV4-3 with TRBJ1-1; a possible D gene is TRBD1 (6 bases). This CDR3 is built from 14 residues. CDR1 is LGHNA and CDR2 is YSLEER in the germline V gene. The V end lost 4 bases, the J end lost 2 bases, and 11 bases lay between the germline ends. The CDR3 sequence is CASSLAGTNTEAFF. The CDR3 bases are TGCGCCAGCAGCCTCGCCGGGACAAACACTGAAGCTTTCTTT.

As for this clone: The junction and the germline gene differ at one end; a read error may be behind it. The genes are TRBV9 and TRBJ2-6, with D possibly matching TRBD1 (5 bases). Germline V gene data show CDR1 as SGDLS and CDR2 as YYNGEE. The length of the CDR3 is 18 residues. The CDR3 reads CASSVEVRAYSGANGLTF. CDR3 sequence (DNA): TGTGCCAGCAGCGTAGAGGTTCGGGCCTACTCTGGGGCCAACGGCCTGACTTTC. Filled out from reference TRBV9 and TRBJ2-6, the complete variable domain reads DSGVTQTPKHLITATGQRVTLRCSPRSGDLSVYWYQQSLDQGLQFLIQYYNGEERAKGNILERFSAQQFPDLHSELNLSSLELGDSALYFCASSVEVRAYSGANGLTFGAGSRLTVL.

The chain joins TRBV9 to TRBJ1-1, with D possibly being TRBD1 (6 bases). The CDR3 loop spans 13 amino acids. Between the trimmed V and J ends, which lost 0 bases and 10 bases, there was a span of 13 bases. The V gene's germline CDR1 is SGDLS and CDR2 YYNGEE. The CDR3 loop reads CASSVGQRTVAFF. DNA of the CDR3: TGTGCCAGCAGCGTAGGCCAAAGGACAGTAGCTTTCTTT.

CDR3 protein: CASSHPIWRASTDTQYF. CDR3 nucleotide sequence: TGTGCCAGCAGCCATCCCATCTGGCGGGCTAGCACAGATACGCAGTATTTT. The chain recombines TRBV9 with TRBJ2-3, with D perhaps TRBD2 (5 bases). Germline V CDR1 and CDR2: SGDLS, YYNGEE. CDR3 length equals 17 residues. V was cut by 4 bases and J by 0 bases, with 18 bases left in between.

The table lists this clone with a count of one. The genes are TRBV27 and TRBJ1-1, with D perhaps matching TRBD1 (5 bases). V was trimmed by 10 bases and J by 3 bases, leaving 15 bases between them. The CDR3 is 13 residues long. CDR1 is MNHEY and CDR2 is SMNVEV in the germline V gene (reference sequence). CDR3 residues: CATLSTDYTEAFF. Written as DNA, the CDR3 is TGTGCCACCCTTTCGACAGACTACACTGAAGCTTTCTTT.

This clone was counted once. DNA of the CDR3: TGTGCCAGCAGGGCTCCGGCCGGGACACTTAACTATGGCTACACCTTC. The encoded protein is CASRAPAGTLNYGYTF. The V call is TRBV27, the J call TRBJ1-2; TRBD1 is a possible D gene (6 bases). The CDR3 consists of 16 residues. V dropped 6 bases and J dropped 1 base, with 18 bases sitting between them. CDR1 is MNHEY, CDR2 SMNVEV, per germline (reference sequence).

The chain's CDR3 is CASSSRGRGELFF. In nucleotides, the CDR3 is TGTGCCAGCAGCTCCAGGGGTAGGGGGGAGCTGTTTTTT. The chain carries TRBV11-2 and TRBJ2-2; possible D gene TRBD1, 6 bases. From germline, CDR1 is SGHAT and CDR2 FQNNGV. The CDR3 contains 13 residues. V was trimmed by 4 bases and J by 8 bases, leaving 11 bases between them. The full variable domain, with the rest looked up from reference TRBV11-2 and TRBJ2-2, is EAGVAQSPRYKIIEKRQSVAFWCNPISGHATLYWYQQILGQGPKLLIQFQNNGVVDDSQLPKDRFSAERLKGVDSTLKIQPAKLEDSAVYLCASSSRGRGELFFGEGSRLTVL.

This chain connects TRBV28 to TRBJ2-3; D is possibly TRBD2 (7 bases). Germline values: CDR1 MDHEN, CDR2 SYDVKM. Trimming left V 2 bases short and J 15 bases short, with 21 bases between. This CDR3 is 14 amino acids long. CDR3 nucleotide sequence: TGTGCCAGCAGTTTAGGTCAAGAGCGGGACACGTACTATTTT. It translates to CASSLGQERDTYYF. Full variable domain (rest looked up from reference TRBV28 and TRBJ2-3): DVKVTQSSRYLVKRTGEKVFLECVQDMDHENMFWYRQDPGLGLRLIYFSYDVKMKEKGDIPEGYSVSREKKERFSLILESASTNQTSMYLCASSLGQERDTYYFGPGTRLTVL.

In the case of this clone: Other DNA sequences of this sample code for an identical CDR3. V gene TRBV6-5 combines with J gene TRBJ2-5; 9 bases align to TRBD2. The CDR3 spans 14 residues. Germline V gene data show CDR1 as MNHEY and CDR2 as SVGAGI. Trimming at V came to 2 bases and at J to 5 bases, leaving 3 bases not matched to a gene. The DNA of the CDR3 is TGTGCCAGCAGTTACGCGGGGGGGCGGGAGACCCAGTACTTC. Its translation: CASSYAGGRETQYF.

This clone showed up just once. The chain uses TRBV4-1 and TRBJ2-1; 8 bases match TRBD2. With V trimmed by 2 bases and J by 7 bases, 13 bases remained unmatched. The germline V gene encodes CDR1 MGHRA and CDR2 YSYEKL. CDR3 length equals 17 residues. This chain's CDR3 is CASSQKGDGGARNEQFF. The CDR3 DNA follows: TGCGCCAGCAGCCAAAAGGGGGACGGGGGGGCACGGAATGAGCAGTTCTTC.

This clone occurred a few times. The V and J genes are TRBV5-1 and TRBJ2-2; 9 bases fit TRBD2. Germline assignment: CDR1 SGHRS and CDR2 YFSETQ. This CDR3 has 18 amino acids. The V gene end was trimmed by 2 bases and the J gene end by 2 bases; junction bases not matched to a gene: 10. The CDR3 reads CASSFSGLAGTNTGELFF. CDR3 coding DNA: TGCGCCAGCAGCTTTTCGGGGCTAGCGGGGACTAACACCGGGGAGCTGTTTTTT.

The chain couples TRBV4-3 to TRBJ2-5, with 9 positions matching TRBD1. The DNA end favors TRBJ2-7, so the J call may be wrong. From germline, CDR1 is LGHNA and CDR2 YSLEER. The CDR3 totals 15 residues. The CDR3 is CASSQDGTGSYEQYF. CDR3 nucleotides: TGCGCCAGCAGCCAAGACGGGACAGGGAGCTACGAGCAGTACTTC.

This chain links TRBV19 with TRBJ1-1; 9 nucleotides line up with TRBD1. V lost 3 bases, J lost 6 bases, and 11 bases stayed unmatched. The CDR3 sequence is 16 residues long. CDR1 LNHDA and CDR2 SQIVND come from the germline V gene (reference sequence). The CDR3 loop reads CASSMGLGQGWAEAFF. CDR3 nucleotide sequence: TGTGCCAGTAGTATGGGACTCGGACAGGGGTGGGCTGAAGCTTTCTTT.

This clone occurred a few times. The V and J genes are TRBV18 and TRBJ1-6, with 11 nucleotides matching TRBD1. Trimming took 3 bases from V and 10 from J; bases not matched to a gene: 5. The CDR3 is made up of 15 amino acids. CDR1 is KGHSH and CDR2 is LQKENI in the germline V gene. CDR3 sequence (DNA): TGTGCCAGCTCACCGGGACAGGGGGGAAAGTCACCCCTCCACTTT. Protein: CASSPGQGGKSPLHF.

This clone appeared a single time. The gene calls are TRBV7-6 and TRBJ2-7; TRBD1 agrees at 7 bases. The CDR3 totals 16 residues. Germline trimming cut 5 bases from V and 0 bases from J; bases unmatched to any gene: 10. CDR1 is SGHVS and CDR2 is FNYEAQ in the germline V gene. The CDR3 DNA sequence: TGTGCCAGCAGCGGTCCAGGGGGAGTAACCTCCTACGAGCAGTACTTC. Amino acids: CASSGPGGVTSYEQYF.

The chain links TRBV6-5 to TRBJ2-6; D unresolved. CDR1 and CDR2 (germline): MNHEY, SVGAGI. The CDR3 has 14 residues. V was pared by 5 bases and J by 2 bases, with 7 bases between. This CDR3 reads CASSTMTGANVLTF. The DNA of the CDR3 is TGTGCCAGCAGTACAATGACTGGGGCCAACGTCCTGACTTTC.

The V and J genes are TRBV27 and TRBJ1-1; maybe TRBD1 (5 bases). CDR1 is MNHEY and CDR2 is SMNVEV in the germline V gene (reference sequence). Trimming took off 7 bases at V and 1 base at J, with 16 bases between the two ends. CDR3 size: 15 residues. CDR3 in amino acids: CASTPGGRGNTEAFF. CDR3 sequence (DNA): TGTGCCAGCACCCCCGGGGGGAGGGGGAACACTGAAGCTTTCTTT.